This T cell receptor beta chain derives from a study of cytomegalovirus exposure and HLA in healthy donors. General study findings and limits: Owing to their indistinguishability, certain V segments, notably TRBV6-2 and TRBV6-3, were excluded. TCR association rates varied by HLA locus in a later analysis, with DRB1 highest and HLA-C lowest. Sequencing had likely introduced a cluster of highly shared sequence variants as an artifact.

Germline V gene lookup returns CDR1 SQVTM and CDR2 ANQGSEA. There are 15 residues in the CDR3. Trimming removed 4 bases at V and 1 base at J, with 13 bases between. Both 60 Vbeta primers and 13 Jbeta primers went into the PCR. TCRdb's copy holds only in-frame clones and misses some; the assay was immunoSEQ multiplex PCR. The sample yields 150,000 to 200,000 clones, around 80% seen once. As regards this clone: Its antigen is unknown.

This chain joins TRBV29-1 and TRBJ2-2; maybe TRBD1 (6 bases). The receptor was derived from a male donor in good health and CMV-seropositive. Sequenced sample: PBMCs. CDR3 bases: TGCAGCGTTGTTGCAGGGGCGCAGAACACCGGGGAGCTGTTTTTT. Translated, it gives CSVVAGAQNTGELFF.